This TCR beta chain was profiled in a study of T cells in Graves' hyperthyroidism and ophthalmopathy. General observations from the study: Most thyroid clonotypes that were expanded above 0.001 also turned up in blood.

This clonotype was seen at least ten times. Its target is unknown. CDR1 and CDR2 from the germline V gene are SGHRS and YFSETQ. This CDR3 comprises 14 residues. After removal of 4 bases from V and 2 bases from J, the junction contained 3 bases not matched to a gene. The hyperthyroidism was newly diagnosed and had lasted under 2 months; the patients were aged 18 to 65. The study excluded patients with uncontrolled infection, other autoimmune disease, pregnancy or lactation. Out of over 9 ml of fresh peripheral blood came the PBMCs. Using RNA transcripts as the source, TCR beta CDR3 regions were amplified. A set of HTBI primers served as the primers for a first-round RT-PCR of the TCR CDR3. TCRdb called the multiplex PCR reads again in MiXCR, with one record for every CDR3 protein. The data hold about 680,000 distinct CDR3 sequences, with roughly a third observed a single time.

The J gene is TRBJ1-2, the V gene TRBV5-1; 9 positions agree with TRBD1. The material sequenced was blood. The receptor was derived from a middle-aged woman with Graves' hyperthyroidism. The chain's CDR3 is CASSGGQGNYGYTF. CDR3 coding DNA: TGCGCCAGCAGCGGCGGACAGGGGAACTATGGCTACACCTTC. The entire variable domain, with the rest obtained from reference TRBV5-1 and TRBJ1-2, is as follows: KAGVTQTPRYLIKTRGQQVTLSCSPISGHRSVSWYQQTPGQGLQFLFEYFSETQRNKGNFPGRFSGRQFSNSRSEMNVSTLELGDSALYLCASSGGQGNYGYTFGSGTRLTVV.